Each of the 22 T cell receptor beta chains below was sequenced from the same sample in a study of prognosis after radiotherapy for stage I lung cancer. Genomic DNA was subjected to two-round multiplex PCR for amplification of TCR beta CDR3. The first round of PCR was done with primers that matched each TRBV and TRBJ gene. TCRdb reanalysed the multiplex PCR reads using MiXCR and keeps one entry per CDR3 protein. This sample has over 50,000 distinct CDR3 sequences, with roughly 35% found just once. The sequenced sample was PBMCs, obtained before or after stereotactic body radiation therapy (not recorded which). These receptors were collected from a donor over 45 with non-small cell lung cancer.

The rearrangement joins TRBV28 to TRBJ2-3; 8 bases are shared with TRBD2. CDR1 and CDR2 from the germline V gene are MDHEN and SYDVKM. With 4 bases clipped from V and 7 bases from J, the junction kept 10 bases outside the gene matches. The CDR3 has 15 amino acids. The CDR3 reads CASSSPSGRENTQYF. The CDR3 coding sequence is TGTGCCAGCAGTTCCCCCAGCGGGAGAGAAAATACGCAGTATTTT. The full variable domain, its missing parts supplied by reference TRBV28 and TRBJ2-3, is DVKVTQSSRYLVKRTGEKVFLECVQDMDHENMFWYRQDPGLGLRLIYFSYDVKMKEKGDIPEGYSVSREKKERFSLILESASTNQTSMYLCASSSPSGRENTQYFGPGTRLTVL.

This clonotype was seen only a few times. The gene calls are TRBV20-1 and TRBJ1-4; D remains unclear. The germline V gene has CDR1 DFQATT and CDR2 SNEGSKA (reference sequence). Trimming left V 6 bases short and J 7 bases short, with 15 bases between. The CDR3 extends over 13 amino acids. CDR3 amino acids: CSARPGVGEKLFF. DNA for the CDR3: TGCAGTGCCAGACCTGGGGTTGGTGAAAAACTGTTTTTT.

The table lists this clonotype with many counts. DNA of the CDR3: TGTGCCACCAGCAGAGATCGAATCAGGCAGGGCACAGATACGCAGTATTTT. Its translation is CATSRDRIRQGTDTQYF. The chain uses TRBV15 and TRBJ2-3; D remains unclear. This CDR3 region has 17 residues. Germline V CDR1 and CDR2: LNHNV, YYDKDF (reference sequence). V dropped 0 bases and J dropped 1 base, with 14 bases sitting between them.

This clonotype appeared many times. The CDR3 region has the DNA TGTGCCAGCAGTTCCCATCCGGGACCGTCACCGAACACTGAAGCTTTCTTT. Protein sequence: CASSSHPGPSPNTEAFF. The rearrangement uses TRBV12-3 or TRBV12-4 and TRBJ1-1; TRBD1 is a possible D gene (5 bases). Trimming removed 4 bases at V and 1 base at J, with 19 bases between. This CDR3 is 17 amino acids long.

J is TRBJ2-4 and V is TRBV5-1, with 15 bases aligning to TRBD2. CDR3 size: 20 residues. CDR1 and CDR2 (germline): SGHRS, YFSETQ. V gave up 3 bases and J gave up 1 base; unmatched junction bases: 11. Here the CDR3 reads CASSSPRTSGRGWAKNIQYF. The CDR3 DNA sequence: TGCGCCAGCAGCTCCCCAAGGACTAGCGGGAGGGGGTGGGCCAAAAACATTCAGTACTTC.

Many counts were recorded for this clonotype. The chain combines TRBV6-1 with TRBJ2-7; 9 bases map to TRBD2. CDR1 is MNHNS, CDR2 SASEGT, per germline. This CDR3 is built from 17 residues. V dropped 2 bases and J dropped 0; count of bases not matched to a gene: 8. The CDR3 sequence: CASSERLAGSYSYEQYF. The CDR3 nucleotides are TGTGCCAGCAGTGAAAGGCTAGCGGGGTCTTACTCCTACGAGCAGTACTTC.

The chain couples TRBV29-1 to TRBJ1-1, with 7 bases aligning to TRBD1. Germline trimming cut 3 bases from V and 3 bases from J; bases unmatched to any gene: 4. CDR3 length equals 13 residues. Germline CDR1 reads SQVTM; CDR2 reads ANQGSEA. CDR3 region: CSVETGRDTEAFF. CDR3 sequence (DNA): TGCAGCGTTGAGACAGGGCGGGACACTGAAGCTTTCTTT.

This clonotype was picked up many times. The chain links TRBV3-1 to TRBJ2-7; TRBD2 matches 11 bases. The V segment lost 1 base and the J segment 5 bases; nucleotides outside the gene matches: 7. CDR1 LGHDT and CDR2 YNNKEL come from the germline V gene (reference sequence). The CDR3 spans 16 residues. The CDR3 sequence is CASSQGVAGGSHEQYF. The DNA of the CDR3 is TGTGCCAGCAGCCAAGGGGTAGCGGGAGGGTCCCACGAGCAGTACTTC.

In this sample, this clonotype turned up many times. The chain combines TRBV12-3 or TRBV12-4 with TRBJ1-2; perhaps TRBD1 as D (5 bases). The CDR3 extends over 14 amino acids. V was clipped by 3 bases and J by 5 bases, with 13 bases between them. The CDR3 here is CASSFQETAYGYTF. The CDR3 nucleotides are TGTGCCAGCAGTTTTCAAGAGACAGCGTATGGCTACACCTTC.

This clonotype has ten or more counts. The J gene is TRBJ2-7, the V gene TRBV10-3, with TRBD1 matching 10 bases. This CDR3 has 11 residues. Unmatched junction bases numbered 2, after V lost 10 bases and J lost 5 bases. Germline V gene data show CDR1 as ENHRY and CDR2 as SYGVKD. CDR3 coding DNA: TGTGCCACCGGACAGGGGGACGAGCAGTACTTC. As protein: CATGQGDEQYF.

About this clonotype itself: A read error is possible here, since a much larger clone lies one base away. The chain joins TRBV7-2 to TRBJ2-3; no clear D gene. The CDR3 contains 15 residues. The ends were cut back, 3 bases at V and 6 bases at J, with 16 bases in the middle. In germline, CDR1 is SGHTA, CDR2 FQGNSA. The CDR3 DNA sequence: TGTGCCAGCAGCTTGGACCCCCAGGATTGTGATACGCAGTATTTT. Its protein product is CASSLDPQDCDTQYF.

Regarding this clonotype: Sequence at one end of the junction differs from germline and may be a read error. The chain links TRBV30 to TRBJ2-1; tentatively, D is TRBD2 (5 bases). CDR1 GTSNPN and CDR2 SVGIG come from the germline V gene (reference sequence). The CDR3 runs 15 residues. The CDR3 loop is CAWGRLGSSYNDQSF. In DNA, the CDR3 is TGTGCCTGGGGACGACTGGGGAGCTCCTACAATGATCAGTCCTTC.

The chain recombines TRBV19 with TRBJ1-3, with no clear D. The germline V and J ends were trimmed by 6 bases and 4 bases, with 7 bases remaining between them. Germline assignment: CDR1 LNHDA and CDR2 SQIVND (reference sequence). This CDR3 is built from 12 residues. CDR3 sequence: CASSTGGNTIYF. The CDR3 region has the DNA TGTGCCAGTAGCACCGGAGGAAACACCATATATTTT.

Comments on this clonotype: A much larger clone is a single base away; this may be a read error. The chain recombines TRBV5-4 with TRBJ2-3; D is unclear. Trimming took 2 bases from V and 6 from J, leaving 10 bases between them. This CDR3 spans 13 amino acids. Looked up from germline, CDR1 is SGHNT and CDR2 is YYREEE (reference sequence). CDR3 region: CASSFPEHDTQYF. DNA of the CDR3: TGTGCCAGCAGCTTCCCAGAACATGATACGCAGTATTTT.

The CDR3 loop reads CAISERGAQETQYF. The CDR3 DNA sequence: TGTGCCATCAGTGAAAGAGGAGCCCAAGAGACCCAGTACTTC. The chain joins TRBV10-3 to TRBJ2-5; D gene uncertain. Germline CDR1 ENHRY, CDR2 SYGVKD. This CDR3 spans 14 amino acids. V dropped 3 bases and J dropped 1 base, with 9 bases sitting between them.

The sample holds many counts of this clonotype. The J gene is TRBJ2-7, the V gene TRBV7-8; possibly TRBD2 for D (6 bases). Germline values: CDR1 SGHVS, CDR2 FQNEAQ. V was trimmed by 2 bases and J by 2 bases, leaving 16 bases between them. This CDR3 is 16 amino acids long. The CDR3 region is CASSLSAGLLAYEQYF. The CDR3 region has the DNA TGTGCCAGCAGCTTATCCGCGGGACTTTTAGCCTACGAGCAGTACTTC.

This clonotype has ten or more counts. The rearrangement links TRBV19 to TRBJ2-1; 7 nucleotides match TRBD2. Germline V lookup: CDR1 LNHDA, CDR2 SQIVND (reference sequence). The junction had 18 bases not matched to a gene; V was cut back by 6 bases and J by 10 bases. The CDR3 runs 16 residues. The CDR3 nucleotides are TGTGCCAGTAGCACCGCCCTGGGGCGGGGGTTTGTAGAGCAGTTCTTC. It is translated as CASSTALGRGFVEQFF.

This clonotype was seen ten or more times. This chain uses TRBV4-3 with TRBJ2-1; D is unclear. Trimming shortened V by 1 base and J by 9 bases, and 16 bases separated the two germline ends. The CDR3 spans 15 residues. Germline loops: CDR1 LGHNA, CDR2 YSLEER. CDR3 DNA sequence: TGCGCCAGCAGCCAAGGTGGCTTCTTGCGCGCTGAGCAGTTCTTC. It encodes CASSQGGFLRAEQFF.

Concerning this clonotype itself: This may come from a read error, since a much larger clone is one base off. The chain uses TRBV29-1 and TRBJ2-7; 11 bases agree with TRBD1. CDR1 is SQVTM and CDR2 is ANQGSEA in the germline V gene. This CDR3 comprises 12 residues. Here the CDR3 reads CSGGQGGYEHYF. CDR3 DNA: TGCAGCGGGGGACAGGGGGGCTACGAGCATTACTTC.

This clonotype was detected many times. The chain links TRBV7-2 to TRBJ2-1; D unclear. Germline V gives CDR1 SGHTA, CDR2 FQGNSA. This CDR3 region has 15 residues. V was pared by 5 bases and J by 0 bases, with 11 bases between. Written as DNA, the CDR3 is TGTGCCAGCAGCCCAAGACACTTCTCCTACAATGAGCAGTTCTTC. Protein product: CASSPRHFSYNEQFF.

This clonotype was observed many times. The CDR3: CAIKRDQLTDTQYF. For the CDR3, the DNA is TGTGCCATCAAGAGGGACCAACTCACAGATACGCAGTATTTT. V usage is TRBV10-3 and J usage is TRBJ2-3, with D perhaps given as TRBD1 or TRBD2 (5 bases each). Trimming stripped 7 bases from V and 2 bases from J, with 13 bases between. Germline loops: CDR1 ENHRY, CDR2 SYGVKD. The CDR3 consists of 14 residues.

The rearrangement links TRBV7-9 to TRBJ2-2; 7 bases agree with TRBD2. This CDR3 comprises 18 residues. V shed 2 bases and J 3 bases; nucleotides not matched to a gene: 12. CDR1 is SEHNR, CDR2 FQNEAQ, per germline (reference sequence). In DNA form, the CDR3 reads TGTGCCAGCAGCTTAACCCATTGGGGGAGGGTTGACACCGGGGAGCTGTTTTTT. This translates into CASSLTHWGRVDTGELFF.